These 21 T cell receptor beta chains came from one sample sequenced in a study of metastatic and nonmetastatic thyroid tumors. Before thyroid surgery, none of the patients had received any treatment. MiXCR was used by TCRdb to re-call the PCR reads. Of about 38,000 clones listed, around 26% are singletons. The sample consisted of blood. The source is a female donor with papillary thyroid cancer or a benign thyroid nodule (not recorded which). Some clones in this sample may be carry-over from other donors' samples.

This clone was observed at least ten times. This chain links TRBV7-3 with TRBJ1-5; D may be TRBD1 (6 bases). CDR3 size: 16 residues. CDR1 is SGHTA, CDR2 FQGTGA, per germline. Trimming shortened V by 0 bases and J by 3 bases, and 12 bases separated the two germline ends. CDR3 loop: CASSLTLRGANQPQHF. CDR3 nucleotides: TGTGCCAGCAGCTTAACCCTACGGGGGGCCAATCAGCCCCAGCATTTT.

This clone has only a few counts. J is TRBJ1-6 and V is TRBV2; D is perhaps TRBD1 (6 bases). Germline loops: CDR1 SNHLY, CDR2 FYNNEI. V lost 3 bases, J lost 17 bases, and 20 bases lay in between. This CDR3 is 14 amino acids long. CDR3 protein: CASSEVQGRSPIHF. The CDR3 DNA is TGTGCCAGCAGTGAGGTACAGGGACGATCACCAATCCACTTT. Combining the CDR3 with reference TRBV2 and TRBJ1-6 gives the whole variable domain EPEVTQTPSHQVTQMGQEVILRCVPISNHLYFYWYRQILGQKVEFLVSFYNNEISEKSEIFDDQFSVERPDGSNFTLKIRSTKLEDSAMYFCASSEVQGRSPIHFGNGTRLTVT.

Details on this clone: The junction does not match germline at one end; this may be a read error. The chain recombines TRBV19 with TRBJ1-2; possible D gene TRBD1, 5 bases. The CDR3 extends over 14 amino acids. Per germline, CDR1 LNHDA and CDR2 SQIVND (reference sequence). CDR3 protein: CASNRQQGGYGYTF. DNA for the CDR3: TGTGCCAGTAATCGACAGCAAGGTGGCTATGGATACACCTTC.

The rearrangement links TRBV12-3 or TRBV12-4 to TRBJ1-1, with D unclear. Trimming took off 2 bases at V and 0 bases at J, with 7 bases between the two ends. This CDR3 region has 14 residues. CDR3 in amino acids: CASSLSSMNTEAFF. As DNA, the CDR3 is TGTGCCAGCAGTTTAAGCAGTATGAACACTGAAGCTTTCTTT.

This clone was seen a handful of times. This may be a read error: a much more frequent sequence differs by one nucleotide. Other DNA variants within this sample encode the same CDR3. For the CDR3, the DNA is TGTGCCAGCAGCTTAGGACAGTACCAAGAGACCCAATACTTC. Translation gives CASSLGQYQETQYF. The chain recombines TRBV7-9 with TRBJ2-5; maybe TRBD1 (5 bases). CDR3 size: 14 residues. Germline lookup yields CDR1 SEHNR and CDR2 FQNEAQ (reference sequence).

This clone was seen a few times. This may arise from a read error, as a much more abundant clone is one base away. This specimen includes other DNA sequences encoding the same CDR3. V and J are TRBV19 and TRBJ2-5; D may be TRBD1 (5 bases). The ends were cut back, 11 bases at V and 1 base at J, with 14 bases in the middle. Germline V gene data show CDR1 as LNHDA and CDR2 as SQIVND (reference sequence). This CDR3 comprises 13 residues. The CDR3 here is CARTSRVQETQYF. DNA for the CDR3: TGTGCCCGTACAAGCAGGGTCCAAGAGACCCAGTACTTC.

In its sample, this clone was seen many times. J is TRBJ1-1 and V is TRBV6-1; TRBD1 matches 8 bases. Germline V lookup: CDR1 MNHNS, CDR2 SASEGT. The CDR3 consists of 14 residues. V lost 6 bases to trimming and J lost 8 bases; unmatched junction nucleotides: 11. In DNA, the CDR3 is TGTGCCAGCAGCCCCAGGGGGCGCGCCGTGGAAGCTTTCTTT. Its protein product is CASSPRGRAVEAFF.

This clone showed up many times. The chain carries TRBV28 and TRBJ2-1, with 8 bases lining up with TRBD1. Losses at the gene ends were 3 bases for V and 7 bases for J; bases not matched to a gene: 5. Germline assignment: CDR1 MDHEN and CDR2 SYDVKM. This CDR3 is 14 amino acids long. The CDR3 nucleotides read TGTGCCAGCAGTTTCTACAGGGGGTGGAATGAGCAGTTCTTC. This translates into CASSFYRGWNEQFF.

This clone was detected a few times. The junction shows a germline mismatch at one end, possibly a read error. DNA of the CDR3: TGTTCCAGCAGTGCTTCCGTGGGAAATGAAAAACTGTTTTTT. Translation gives CSSSASVGNEKLFF. The rearrangement joins TRBV28 to TRBJ1-4; D unresolved. Germline loops: CDR1 MDHEN, CDR2 SYDVKM. CDR3 length: 14 residues. The whole variable domain, remainder taken from reference TRBV28 and TRBJ1-4, is DVKVTQSSRYLVKRTGEKVFLECVQDMDHENMFWYRQDPGLGLRLIYFSYDVKMKEKGDIPEGYSVSREKKERFSLILESASTNQTSMYLCSSSASVGNEKLFFGSGTQLSVL.

This chain uses TRBV4-2 with TRBJ2-3, with D perhaps matching TRBD2 (7 bases). This CDR3 contains 17 residues. The V gene lost 0 bases and the J gene lost 0 bases, with 13 bases spanning the gap. The germline V gene has CDR1 LGHNA and CDR2 YNFKEQ. In DNA, the CDR3 is TGTGCCAGCAGCCAAGAATTGGGGGGGGCCAGCACAGATACGCAGTATTTT. Translated: CASSQELGGASTDTQYF.

This chain connects TRBV3-1 to TRBJ2-5; D perhaps matches TRBD1 (5 bases). Trimming left V 2 bases short and J 5 bases short, with 9 bases between. This CDR3 contains 13 residues. Germline CDR1 and CDR2: LGHDT and YNNKEL (reference sequence). CDR3 coding DNA: TGTGCCAGCAGCCAACGTGCAGGGGAGACCCAGTACTTC. Its translation is CASSQRAGETQYF.

The J gene is TRBJ1-3, the V gene TRBV27; D gene ambiguous. V gave up 7 bases and J gave up 0 bases, with 13 bases separating them. Germline V gene data show CDR1 as MNHEY and CDR2 as SMNVEV (reference sequence). The CDR3 totals 15 residues. In DNA form, the CDR3 reads TGTGCCAGCAAGCATATGGGGAGCTCTGGAAACACCATATATTTT. Translation: CASKHMGSSGNTIYF.

This clone was counted ten times or more. J is TRBJ2-1 and V is TRBV9; the D gene is possibly TRBD1 (6 bases). CDR1 SGDLS and CDR2 YYNGEE come from the germline V gene. Trimming removed 4 bases at V and 8 bases at J, with 16 bases between. The CDR3 loop spans 14 amino acids. This chain's CDR3 is CASSQNQGLDEQFF. CDR3 in DNA: TGTGCCAGCAGCCAAAACCAGGGGTTGGATGAGCAGTTCTTC.

This clone was counted ten times or more. The V and J genes are TRBV5-6 and TRBJ2-7; the D gene is possibly TRBD2 (7 bases). CDR3 size: 13 residues. Trimming left V 8 bases short and J 2 bases short, with 14 bases between. CDR1 is SGHDT, CDR2 YYEEEE, per germline. The CDR3 loop reads CARGGVTTYEQYF. CDR3 DNA sequence: TGTGCCAGAGGGGGGGTCACTACCTACGAGCAGTACTTC.

V usage is TRBV6-5 and J usage is TRBJ1-2; TRBD1 is a possible D gene (6 bases). Germline CDR1 MNHEY, CDR2 SVGAGI. The CDR3 contains 14 residues. V was shortened by 2 bases and J by 6 bases, with 13 bases between the two germline ends. The CDR3 region is CASSYPREGDGYTF. CDR3 nucleotides: TGTGCCAGCAGTTACCCAAGAGAGGGGGATGGCTACACCTTC.

The CDR3 reads CASSQWGTFGTVEKLFF. The CDR3 nucleotides read TGCGCCAGCAGCCAATGGGGCACCTTCGGGACGGTAGAAAAACTGTTTTTT. V is TRBV4-1 and J is TRBJ1-4, with a weak D call TRBD1 (5 bases). The V gene's germline CDR1 is MGHRA and CDR2 YSYEKL. Trimming pared 2 bases from V and 8 bases from J, leaving 21 bases between. The CDR3 has 17 amino acids.

V gene TRBV18 combines with J gene TRBJ2-1; D unresolved. The V gene's germline CDR1 is KGHSH and CDR2 LQKENI. The V end was cut by 3 bases, the J end by 5 bases, with 8 bases between. CDR3 size: 13 residues. CDR3 coding DNA: TGTGCCAGCTCACCGTCTTGGAACAATGAGCAGTTCTTC. This codes for CASSPSWNNEQFF.

This chain links TRBV20-1 with TRBJ2-2, with 9 bases identical to TRBD2. Germline CDR1 and CDR2: DFQATT and SNEGSKA (reference sequence). This CDR3 comprises 16 residues. With 1 base clipped from V and 4 bases from J, the junction kept 7 bases outside the gene matches. The CDR3 DNA reads TGCAGTGCTAGAGCTTATAGCGGGAGTCTCACCGGGGAGCTGTTTTTT. Amino acid sequence: CSARAYSGSLTGELFF.

The chain employs TRBV4-1 and TRBJ2-6, with D perhaps matching TRBD1 (6 bases). CDR1 is MGHRA, CDR2 YSYEKL, per germline. This CDR3 comprises 19 residues. Between the trimmed V and J ends, which lost 3 bases and 2 bases, there was a span of 20 bases. CDR3 in DNA: TGCGCCAGCAGCCACAGGGGTCAGGGGATCAACACTGGGGCCAACGTCCTGACTTTC. Translation gives CASSHRGQGINTGANVLTF.

The gene calls are TRBV2 and TRBJ2-7; D is ambiguous. This CDR3 comprises 15 residues. CDR1 and CDR2 (germline): SNHLY, FYNNEI. With 2 bases removed from V and 0 bases from J, the gap between germline ends came to 11 bases. CDR3: CASSESSVSSYEQYF. As DNA, the CDR3 is TGTGCCAGCAGTGAATCGTCGGTTAGCTCCTACGAGCAGTACTTC.

This clone was seen a few times. The J gene is TRBJ1-3, the V gene TRBV27; no definite D call. The CDR3 contains 15 residues. Germline loops: CDR1 MNHEY, CDR2 SMNVEV (reference sequence). The V and J ends lost 0 bases and 2 bases respectively, with 8 bases between them. DNA for the CDR3: TGTGCCAGCAGTTTATCGGGGAGCACTGGAAACACCATATATTTT. Translated, it gives CASSLSGSTGNTIYF.